The entry below gives a single T cell receptor beta chain sequence along with its context. Its cognate antigen is unknown. The sample is drawn from a study of cytomegalovirus exposure and HLA in healthy donors. Looking at the study overall: Approximately 190 million T cells yielded some 100 million unique TCR beta sequences, as an earlier analysis found. Study-level results: The CMV antigen specificity of three CMV-associated chains was confirmed through in vitro analysis. Sequencing likely generated an artifact that appeared as a cluster of highly shared sequence variants. The analysis excluded some indistinguishable V segments, including TRBV6-2 and TRBV6-3.

Researchers ran the PCR with 60 Vbeta and 13 Jbeta primers. The protocol was immunoSEQ multiplex PCR, while the TCRdb copy is restricted to in-frame clones and leaves out a portion. Altogether approximately 170,000 clones are present, 65% to 80% being singletons, with the ten largest covering 5.5% to 7.5%. Germline values: CDR1 LNHDA, CDR2 SQIVND (reference sequence). The CDR3 is made up of 14 amino acids. V shed 5 bases and J 2 bases; nucleotides not matched to a gene: 4. This receptor was taken from a woman between 40 and 55 years old in good health and CMV-seropositive. The rearrangement uses TRBV19 and TRBJ2-7, with 9 bases matching TRBD1. What was sequenced was PBMCs. CDR3 bases: TGTGCCAGTAGTCTCGGGACAGGGCCCTACGAGCAGTACTTC. Its protein product is CASSLGTGPYEQYF. Together with reference TRBV19 and TRBJ2-7, the CDR3 gives the full variable domain: DGGITQSPKYLFRKEGQNVTLSCEQNLNHDAMYWYRQDPGQGLRLIYYSQIVNDFQKGDIAEGYSVSREKKESFPLTVTSAQKNPTAFYLCASSLGTGPYEQYFGPGTRLTVT.